A single sample is the source of the 18 T cell receptor beta chains below, sequenced in a study of T cells in Graves' hyperthyroidism and ophthalmopathy. RNA transcripts served as the template for amplifying TCR beta CDR3 regions. When the TCR CDR3 underwent first-round RT-PCR, the HTBI primer set was used. TCRdb re-called the multiplex PCR reads through MiXCR, storing one row per CDR3 protein. This table has approximately 590,000 distinct CDR3 sequences, 40% to 55% appearing once. The specimen sequenced was peripheral blood or thyroid tissue (not recorded which). The receptor set was obtained from a woman between 18 and 29 years old with Graves' hyperthyroidism.

In this sample, this clonotype turned up a few times. The chain joins TRBV19 to TRBJ1-1; D gene unclear. The germline V gene has CDR1 LNHDA and CDR2 SQIVND (reference sequence). V gave up 6 bases and J gave up 0 bases, with 11 bases separating them. The CDR3 contains 14 residues. DNA of the CDR3: TGTGCCAGTAGCCCCGGGCGGGTGAACACTGAAGCTTTCTTT. This codes for CASSPGRVNTEAFF.

The rearrangement links TRBV2 to TRBJ2-7; D perhaps matches TRBD2 (5 bases). CDR3 length: 16 amino acids. V lost 6 bases, J lost 0 bases, and 18 bases lay in between. CDR1 is SNHLY and CDR2 is FYNNEI in the germline V gene. This CDR3 is CASSHLLSGPSYEQYF. The CDR3 DNA follows: TGTGCCAGCAGCCACCTACTCAGCGGACCCTCCTACGAGCAGTACTTC.

This clonotype appeared many times. This rearrangement joins TRBV29-1 to TRBJ1-2; D not resolved. V was pared by 3 bases and J by 8 bases, with 16 bases between. CDR1 is SQVTM and CDR2 is ANQGSEA in the germline V gene. The CDR3 extends over 13 amino acids. The CDR3 is CSVDSTENAGYTF. CDR3 nucleotide sequence: TGCAGCGTTGACAGTACAGAAAATGCGGGCTACACCTTC.

The chain carries TRBV2 and TRBJ1-1; D may be TRBD1 (5 bases). The V and J ends lost 4 bases and 4 bases respectively, with 16 bases between them. CDR1 SNHLY and CDR2 FYNNEI come from the germline V gene. The CDR3 totals 15 residues. The CDR3 DNA follows: TGTGCCAGCAGTGGTCCCAGGGCCCCGGGCACTGAAGCTTTCTTT. It codes for CASSGPRAPGTEAFF.

This clonotype was recorded many times. The genes are TRBV10-3 and TRBJ1-1; 7 bases are a match to TRBD1. The CDR3 has 14 residues. The V gene end was trimmed by 7 bases and the J gene end by 0 bases; junction bases not matched to a gene: 5. Per germline, CDR1 ENHRY and CDR2 SYGVKD. CDR3 in DNA: TGTGCCATCACACAGGGGATGATGAACACTGAAGCTTTCTTT. Its translation is CAITQGMMNTEAFF.

This clonotype was observed many times. The genes are TRBV2 and TRBJ2-5, with D perhaps matching TRBD1 (5 bases). The length of the CDR3 is 12 residues. Trimming pared 9 bases from V and 0 bases from J, leaving 8 bases between. Germline V gives CDR1 SNHLY, CDR2 FYNNEI. CDR3: CASRQNQETQYF. CDR3 nucleotides: TGTGCCAGTCGACAGAACCAAGAGACCCAGTACTTC.

The CDR3 DNA sequence: TGTGCCAGCAGCTTAGTGTTCTTC. Translating gives CASSLVFF. The gene calls are TRBV7-8 and TRBJ2-1, with D unresolved. Germline lookup yields CDR1 SGHVS and CDR2 FQNEAQ. CDR3 length: 8 amino acids. V dropped 1 base and J dropped 15 bases, with 1 base sitting between them.

This clonotype was recorded a few times. The J gene is TRBJ1-1, the V gene TRBV2, with D maybe TRBD1 (5 bases). The CDR3 has 16 amino acids. Trimming pared 0 bases from V and 4 bases from J, leaving 15 bases between. CDR1 and CDR2 from the germline V gene are SNHLY and FYNNEI. The CDR3 loop is CASSEAPWGSGTEAFF. The CDR3 nucleotides are TGTGCCAGCAGTGAAGCCCCATGGGGGTCGGGCACTGAAGCTTTCTTT.

Details on this clonotype: Germline and junction disagree at one end, which may indicate a read error. The chain combines TRBV10-3 with TRBJ1-4; 10 bases map to TRBD1. This CDR3 has 15 residues. The germline CDR1 and CDR2 sequences are ENHRY and SYGVKD. CDR3 amino acids: CAINSDRGDTEKLLF. As DNA, the CDR3 is TGTGCCATCAATTCGGACAGGGGGGACACTGAAAAACTGCTTTTT.

The rearrangement uses TRBV10-3 and TRBJ2-5, with a possible D match to TRBD1 (8 bases). CDR3 length equals 19 residues. The V gene's germline CDR1 is ENHRY and CDR2 SYGVKD. V was shortened by 0 bases and J by 4 bases, with 24 bases between the two germline ends. The CDR3 protein is CAISESRLADRAQVETQYF. The CDR3 DNA sequence: TGTGCCATCAGTGAGTCGAGGCTAGCGGACAGGGCGCAAGTAGAGACCCAGTACTTC.

This clonotype was observed a handful of times. The chain is built from TRBV7-9 and TRBJ2-7; a weak D match, TRBD1 (5 bases). Trimming shortened V by 6 bases and J by 5 bases, and 11 bases separated the two germline ends. Per the germline V gene, CDR1 is SEHNR and CDR2 is FQNEAQ (reference sequence). The CDR3 length is 12 residues. In DNA, the CDR3 is TGTGCCAGCAGAGGGGCAAATGACGAGCAGTACTTC. It yields the protein CASRGANDEQYF.

The chain employs TRBV7-6 and TRBJ2-7, with 10 bases lining up with TRBD1. Germline CDR1 is SGHVS and CDR2 is FNYEAQ. Trimming at V came to 5 bases and at J to 2 bases, leaving 9 bases not matched to a gene. The CDR3 has 16 amino acids. CDR3 sequence (DNA): TGTGCCAGCAGCCAAGAAGAGGGGACAGGGGCCTACGAGCAGTACTTC. Its protein product is CASSQEEGTGAYEQYF. The full variable domain, rest sourced from reference TRBV7-6 and TRBJ2-7, is GAGVSQSPRYKVTKRGQDVALRCDPISGHVSLYWYRQALGQGPEFLTYFNYEAQQDKSGLPNDRFSAERPEGSISTLTIQRTEQRDSAMYRCASSQEEGTGAYEQYFGPGTRLTVT.

This rearrangement joins TRBV2 to TRBJ1-4; D gene uncertain. Germline-derived CDR1 and CDR2 are SNHLY and FYNNEI. The CDR3 has 15 residues. V lost 6 bases and J 10 bases, leaving 21 bases between the germline ends. CDR3: CASSPDRNRRGKLFF. CDR3 bases: TGTGCCAGCAGCCCAGATAGAAACAGACGGGGAAAACTGTTTTTT. The variable domain in full, completed from reference TRBV2 and TRBJ1-4, reads EPEVTQTPSHQVTQMGQEVILRCVPISNHLYFYWYRQILGQKVEFLVSFYNNEISEKSEIFDDQFSVERPDGSNFTLKIRSTKLEDSAMYFCASSPDRNRRGKLFFGSGTQLSVL.

V is TRBV19 and J is TRBJ1-4; D is uncertain. This CDR3 is 14 amino acids long. The V and J ends lost 10 bases and 5 bases respectively, with 17 bases between them. The germline V gene encodes CDR1 LNHDA and CDR2 SQIVND (reference sequence). As DNA, the CDR3 is TGTGCCACCGGCCCATCGCGACCCAATGAAAAACTGTTTTTT. Translating gives CATGPSRPNEKLFF.

This clonotype was seen many times. The chain couples TRBV25-1 to TRBJ2-5; 9 nucleotides match TRBD2. Germline V gene data show CDR1 as MGHDK and CDR2 as SYGVNS. This CDR3 contains 16 residues. Trimming at V came to 5 bases and at J to 6 bases, leaving 13 bases not matched to a gene. Written as DNA, the CDR3 is TGTGCCAGCAGTCTAGGGGTCAGCGGGAGGAGGAAGACCCAGTACTTC. The encoded protein is CASSLGVSGRRKTQYF. Drawing the rest from reference TRBV25-1 and TRBJ2-5, the complete variable domain is EADIYQTPRYLVIGTGKKITLECSQTMGHDKMYWYQQDPGMELHLIHYSYGVNSTEKGDLSSESTVSRIRTEHFPLTLESARPSHTSQYLCASSLGVSGRRKTQYFGPGTRLLVL.

This clonotype was recorded many times. The rearrangement links TRBV7-2 to TRBJ2-2, with unresolved D. Between the trimmed V and J ends, which lost 6 bases and 6 bases, there was a span of 8 bases. The CDR3 has 12 residues. The germline V gene has CDR1 SGHTA and CDR2 FQGNSA. Written as DNA, the CDR3 is TGTGCCAGCAGTTCCATGGCCGGGGAGCTGTTTTTT. Translated, it gives CASSSMAGELFF.

Of note for this clonotype: A much larger clone lies a single base off, so this may be a read error. The chain recombines TRBV2 with TRBJ2-7, with D possibly matching TRBD1 (5 bases). The length of the CDR3 is 11 residues. CDR1 is SNHLY and CDR2 is FYNNEI in the germline V gene. The CDR3 DNA is TGTGCCAGCCATGAACAGGTCGAGCGGTACTTC. It codes for CASHEQVERYF.

Note on this clonotype: This may be a read error: a much more frequent sequence differs by one nucleotide. The chain is built from TRBV7-9 and TRBJ2-5; D remains ambiguous. This CDR3 comprises 13 residues. Germline CDR1 SEHNR, CDR2 FQNEAQ (reference sequence). For the CDR3, the DNA is TGTGCCAGCATCCCCCTGAACCAAGGGACCCAGTACTTC. Translated: CASIPLNQGTQYF.